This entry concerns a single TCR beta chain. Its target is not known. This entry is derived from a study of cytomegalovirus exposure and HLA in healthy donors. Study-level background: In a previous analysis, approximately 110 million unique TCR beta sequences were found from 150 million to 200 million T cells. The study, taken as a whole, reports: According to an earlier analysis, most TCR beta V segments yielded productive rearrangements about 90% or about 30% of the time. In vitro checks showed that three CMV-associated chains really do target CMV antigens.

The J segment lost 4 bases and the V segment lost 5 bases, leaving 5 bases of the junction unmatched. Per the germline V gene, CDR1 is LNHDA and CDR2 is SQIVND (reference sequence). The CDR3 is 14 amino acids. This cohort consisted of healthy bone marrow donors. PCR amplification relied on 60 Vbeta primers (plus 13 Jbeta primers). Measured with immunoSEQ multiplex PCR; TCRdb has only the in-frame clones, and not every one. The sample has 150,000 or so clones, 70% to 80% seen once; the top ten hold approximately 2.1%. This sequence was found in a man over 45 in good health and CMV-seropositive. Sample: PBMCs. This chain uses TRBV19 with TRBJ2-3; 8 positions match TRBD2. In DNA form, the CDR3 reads TGTGCCAGTAGTCTTAGCGGGGCGGCAGATACGCAGTATTTT. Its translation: CASSLSGAADTQYF.